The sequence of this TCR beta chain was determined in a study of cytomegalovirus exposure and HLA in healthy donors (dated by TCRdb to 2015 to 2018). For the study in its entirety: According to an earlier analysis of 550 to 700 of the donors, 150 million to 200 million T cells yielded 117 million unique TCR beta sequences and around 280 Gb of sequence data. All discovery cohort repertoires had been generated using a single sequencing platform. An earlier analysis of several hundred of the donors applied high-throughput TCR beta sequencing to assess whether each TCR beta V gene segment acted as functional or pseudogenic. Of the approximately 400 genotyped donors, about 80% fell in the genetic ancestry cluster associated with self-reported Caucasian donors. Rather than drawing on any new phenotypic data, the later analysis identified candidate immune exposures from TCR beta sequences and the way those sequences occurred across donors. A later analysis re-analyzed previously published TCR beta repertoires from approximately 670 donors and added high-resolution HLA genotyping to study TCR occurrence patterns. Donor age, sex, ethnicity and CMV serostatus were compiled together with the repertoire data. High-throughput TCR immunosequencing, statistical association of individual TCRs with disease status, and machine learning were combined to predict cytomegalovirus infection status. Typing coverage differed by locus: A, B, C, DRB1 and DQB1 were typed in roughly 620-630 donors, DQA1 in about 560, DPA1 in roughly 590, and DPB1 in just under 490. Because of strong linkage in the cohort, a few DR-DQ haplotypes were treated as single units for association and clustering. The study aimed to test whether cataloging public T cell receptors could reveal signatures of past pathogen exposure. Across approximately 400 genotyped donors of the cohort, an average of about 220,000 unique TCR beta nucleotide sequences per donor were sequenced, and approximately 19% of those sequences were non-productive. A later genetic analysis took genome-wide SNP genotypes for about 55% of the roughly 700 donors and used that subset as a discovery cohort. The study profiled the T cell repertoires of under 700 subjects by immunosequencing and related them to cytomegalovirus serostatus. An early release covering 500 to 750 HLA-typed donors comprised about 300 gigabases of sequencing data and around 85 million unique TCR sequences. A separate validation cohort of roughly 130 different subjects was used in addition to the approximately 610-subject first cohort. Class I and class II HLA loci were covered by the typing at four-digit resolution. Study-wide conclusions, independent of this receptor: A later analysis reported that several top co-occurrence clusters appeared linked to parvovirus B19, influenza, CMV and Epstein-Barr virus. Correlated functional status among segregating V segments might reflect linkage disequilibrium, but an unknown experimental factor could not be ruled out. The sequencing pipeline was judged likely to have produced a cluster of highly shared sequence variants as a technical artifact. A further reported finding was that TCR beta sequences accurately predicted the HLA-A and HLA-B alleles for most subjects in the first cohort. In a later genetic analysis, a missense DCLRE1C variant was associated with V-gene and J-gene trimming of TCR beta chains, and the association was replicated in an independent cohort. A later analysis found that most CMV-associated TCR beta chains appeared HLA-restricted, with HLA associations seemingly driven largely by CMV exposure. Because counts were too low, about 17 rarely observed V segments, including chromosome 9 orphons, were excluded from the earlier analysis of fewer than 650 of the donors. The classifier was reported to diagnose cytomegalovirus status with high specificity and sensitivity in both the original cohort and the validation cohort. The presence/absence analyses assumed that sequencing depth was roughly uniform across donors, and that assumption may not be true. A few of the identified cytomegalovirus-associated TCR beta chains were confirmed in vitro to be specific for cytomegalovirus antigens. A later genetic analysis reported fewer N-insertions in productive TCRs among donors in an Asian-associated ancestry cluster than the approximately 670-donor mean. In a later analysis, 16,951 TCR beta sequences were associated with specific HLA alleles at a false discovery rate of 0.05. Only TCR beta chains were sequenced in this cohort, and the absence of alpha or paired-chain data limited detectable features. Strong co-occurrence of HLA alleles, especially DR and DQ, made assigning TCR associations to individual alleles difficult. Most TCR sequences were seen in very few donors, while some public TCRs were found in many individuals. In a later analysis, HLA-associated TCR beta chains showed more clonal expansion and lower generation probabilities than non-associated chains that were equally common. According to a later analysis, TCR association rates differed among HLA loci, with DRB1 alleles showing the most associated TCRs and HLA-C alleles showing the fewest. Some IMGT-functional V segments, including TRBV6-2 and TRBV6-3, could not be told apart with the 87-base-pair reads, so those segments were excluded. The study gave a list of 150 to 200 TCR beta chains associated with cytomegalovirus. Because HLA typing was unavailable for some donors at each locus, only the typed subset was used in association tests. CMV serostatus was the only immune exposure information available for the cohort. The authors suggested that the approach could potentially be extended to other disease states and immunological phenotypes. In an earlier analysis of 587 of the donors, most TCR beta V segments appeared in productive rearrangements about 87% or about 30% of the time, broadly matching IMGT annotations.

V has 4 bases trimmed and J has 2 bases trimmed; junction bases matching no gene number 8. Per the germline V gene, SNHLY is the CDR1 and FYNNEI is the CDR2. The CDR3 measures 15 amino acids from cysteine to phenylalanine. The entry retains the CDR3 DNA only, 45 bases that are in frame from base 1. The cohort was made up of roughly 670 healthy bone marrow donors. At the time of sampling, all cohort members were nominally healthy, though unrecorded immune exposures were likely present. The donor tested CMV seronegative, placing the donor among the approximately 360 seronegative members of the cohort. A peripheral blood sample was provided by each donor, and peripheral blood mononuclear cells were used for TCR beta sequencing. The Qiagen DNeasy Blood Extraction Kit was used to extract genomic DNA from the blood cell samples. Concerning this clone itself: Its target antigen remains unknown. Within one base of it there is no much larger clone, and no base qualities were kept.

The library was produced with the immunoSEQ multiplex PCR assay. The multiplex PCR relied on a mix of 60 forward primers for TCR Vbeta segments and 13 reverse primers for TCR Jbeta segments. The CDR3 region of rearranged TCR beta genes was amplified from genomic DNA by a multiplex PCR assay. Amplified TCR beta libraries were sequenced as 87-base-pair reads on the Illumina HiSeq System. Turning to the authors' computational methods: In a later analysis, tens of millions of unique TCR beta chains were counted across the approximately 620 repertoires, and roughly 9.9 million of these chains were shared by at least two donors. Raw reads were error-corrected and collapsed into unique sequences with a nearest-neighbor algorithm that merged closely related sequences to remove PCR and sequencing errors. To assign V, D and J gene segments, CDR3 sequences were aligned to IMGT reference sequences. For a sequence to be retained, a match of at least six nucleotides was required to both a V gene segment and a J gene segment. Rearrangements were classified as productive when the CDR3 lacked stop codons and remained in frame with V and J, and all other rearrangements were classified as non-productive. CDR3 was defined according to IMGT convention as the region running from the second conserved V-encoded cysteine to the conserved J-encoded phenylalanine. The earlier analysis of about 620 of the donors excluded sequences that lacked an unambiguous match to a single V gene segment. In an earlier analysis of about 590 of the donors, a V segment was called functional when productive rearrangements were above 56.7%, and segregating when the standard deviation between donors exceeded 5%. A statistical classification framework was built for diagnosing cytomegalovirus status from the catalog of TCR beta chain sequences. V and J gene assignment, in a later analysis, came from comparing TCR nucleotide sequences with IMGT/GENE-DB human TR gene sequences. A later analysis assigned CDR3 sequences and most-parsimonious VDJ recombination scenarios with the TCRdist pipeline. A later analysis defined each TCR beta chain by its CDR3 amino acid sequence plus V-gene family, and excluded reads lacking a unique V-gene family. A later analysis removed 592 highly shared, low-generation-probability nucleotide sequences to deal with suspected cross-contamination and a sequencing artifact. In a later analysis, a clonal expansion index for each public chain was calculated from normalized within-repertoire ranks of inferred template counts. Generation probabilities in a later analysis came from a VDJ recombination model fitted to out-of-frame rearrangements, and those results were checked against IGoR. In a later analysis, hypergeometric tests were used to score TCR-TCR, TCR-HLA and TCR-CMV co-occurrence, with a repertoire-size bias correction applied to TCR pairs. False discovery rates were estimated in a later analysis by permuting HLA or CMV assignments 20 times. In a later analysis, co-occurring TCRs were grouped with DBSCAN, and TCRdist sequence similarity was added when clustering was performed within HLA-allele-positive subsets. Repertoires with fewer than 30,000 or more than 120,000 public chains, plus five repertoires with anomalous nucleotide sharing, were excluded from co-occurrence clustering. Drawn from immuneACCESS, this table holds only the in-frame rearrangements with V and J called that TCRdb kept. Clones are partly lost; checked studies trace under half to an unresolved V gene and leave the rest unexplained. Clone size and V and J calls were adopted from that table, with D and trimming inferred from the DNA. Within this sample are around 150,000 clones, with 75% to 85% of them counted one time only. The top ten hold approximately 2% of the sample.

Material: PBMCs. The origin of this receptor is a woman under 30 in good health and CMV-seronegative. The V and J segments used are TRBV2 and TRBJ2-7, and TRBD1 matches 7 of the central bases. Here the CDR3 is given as CASSVTGHGPYEQYF. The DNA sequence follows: TGTGCCAGCAGTGTGACAGGGCACGGACCCTACGAGCAGTACTTC.